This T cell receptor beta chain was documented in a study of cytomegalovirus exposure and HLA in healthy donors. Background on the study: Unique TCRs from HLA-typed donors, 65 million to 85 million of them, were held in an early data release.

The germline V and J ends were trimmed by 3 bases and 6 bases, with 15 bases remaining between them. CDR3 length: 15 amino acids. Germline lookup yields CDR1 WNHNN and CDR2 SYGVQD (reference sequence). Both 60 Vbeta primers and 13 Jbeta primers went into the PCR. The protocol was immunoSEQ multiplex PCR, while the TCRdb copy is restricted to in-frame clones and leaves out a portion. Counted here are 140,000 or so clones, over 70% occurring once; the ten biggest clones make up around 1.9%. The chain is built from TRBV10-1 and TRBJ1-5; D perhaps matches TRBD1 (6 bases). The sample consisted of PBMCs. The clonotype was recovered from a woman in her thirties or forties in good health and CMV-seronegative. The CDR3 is CASSEGSGGGQPQHF. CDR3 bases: TGCGCCAGCAGTGAAGGATCTGGGGGCGGTCAGCCCCAGCATTTT.